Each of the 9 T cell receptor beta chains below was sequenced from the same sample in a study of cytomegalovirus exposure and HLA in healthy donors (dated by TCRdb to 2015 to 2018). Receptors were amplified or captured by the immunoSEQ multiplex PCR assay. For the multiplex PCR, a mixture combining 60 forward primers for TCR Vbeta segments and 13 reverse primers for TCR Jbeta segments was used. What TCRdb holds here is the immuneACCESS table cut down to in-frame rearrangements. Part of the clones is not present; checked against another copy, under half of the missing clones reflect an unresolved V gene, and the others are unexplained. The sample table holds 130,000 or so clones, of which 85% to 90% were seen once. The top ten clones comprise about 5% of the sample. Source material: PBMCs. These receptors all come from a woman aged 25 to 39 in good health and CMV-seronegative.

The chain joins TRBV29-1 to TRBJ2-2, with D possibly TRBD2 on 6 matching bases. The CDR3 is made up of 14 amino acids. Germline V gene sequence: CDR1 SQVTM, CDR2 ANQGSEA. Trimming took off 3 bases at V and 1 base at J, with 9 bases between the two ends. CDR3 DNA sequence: TGCAGCGTTGACGGGGGTTTGAACACCGGGGAGCTGTTTTTT. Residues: CSVDGGLNTGELFF.

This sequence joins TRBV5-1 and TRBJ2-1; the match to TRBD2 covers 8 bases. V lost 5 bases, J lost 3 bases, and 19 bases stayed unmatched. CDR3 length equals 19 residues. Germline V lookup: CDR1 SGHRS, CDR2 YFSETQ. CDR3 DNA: TGCGCCAGCAGGGGGTCGGGGGGGAGTCAAATAAAAATCTACAATGAGCAGTTCTTC. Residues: CASRGSGGSQIKIYNEQFF.

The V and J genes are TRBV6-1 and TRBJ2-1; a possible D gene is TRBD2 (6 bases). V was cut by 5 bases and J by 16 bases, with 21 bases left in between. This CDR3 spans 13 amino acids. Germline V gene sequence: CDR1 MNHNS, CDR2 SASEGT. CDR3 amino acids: CASSPLPAPGVFF. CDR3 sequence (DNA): TGTGCCAGCAGTCCTCTCCCCGCCCCGGGGGTATTCTTC.

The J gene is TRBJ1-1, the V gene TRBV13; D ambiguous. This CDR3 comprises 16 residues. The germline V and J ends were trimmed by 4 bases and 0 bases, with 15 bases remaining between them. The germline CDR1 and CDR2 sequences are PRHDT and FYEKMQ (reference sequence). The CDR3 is CASSYLGAHLNTEAFF. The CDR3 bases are TGTGCCAGCAGCTACCTAGGTGCACACTTGAACACTGAAGCTTTCTTT.

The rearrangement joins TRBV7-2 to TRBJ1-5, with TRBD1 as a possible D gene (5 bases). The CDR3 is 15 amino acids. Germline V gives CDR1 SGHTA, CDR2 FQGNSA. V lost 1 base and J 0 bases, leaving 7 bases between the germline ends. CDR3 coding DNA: TGTGCCAGCAGCTTAGGCAGGGTTAGCAATCAGCCCCAGCATTTT. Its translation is CASSLGRVSNQPQHF. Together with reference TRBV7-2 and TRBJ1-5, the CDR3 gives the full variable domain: GAGVSQSPSNKVTEKGKDVELRCDPISGHTALYWYRQSLGQGLEFLIYFQGNSAPDKSGLPSDRFSAERTGGSVSTLTIQRTQQEDSAVYLCASSLGRVSNQPQHFGDGTRLSIL.

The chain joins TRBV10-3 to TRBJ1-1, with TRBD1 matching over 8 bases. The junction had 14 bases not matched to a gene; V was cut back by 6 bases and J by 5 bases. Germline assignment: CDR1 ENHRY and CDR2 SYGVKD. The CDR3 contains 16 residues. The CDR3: CAISDRYMTGDTEAFF. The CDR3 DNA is TGTGCCATCAGCGACCGATATATGACAGGGGATACTGAAGCTTTCTTT.

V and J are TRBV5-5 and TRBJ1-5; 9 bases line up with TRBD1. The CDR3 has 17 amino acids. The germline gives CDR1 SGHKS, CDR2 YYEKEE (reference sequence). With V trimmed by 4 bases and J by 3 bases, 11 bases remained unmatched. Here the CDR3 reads CASSTQGAGANNQPQHF. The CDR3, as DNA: TGTGCCAGCAGCACACAGGGGGCCGGGGCCAACAATCAGCCCCAGCATTTT.

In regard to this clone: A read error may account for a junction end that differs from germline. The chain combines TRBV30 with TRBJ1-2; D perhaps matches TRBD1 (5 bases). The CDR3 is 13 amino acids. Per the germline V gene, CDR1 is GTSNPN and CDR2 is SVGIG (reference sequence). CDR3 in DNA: TGTGCCTGGAGTGTTGGGGGGAACTCTGGCTACACCTTC. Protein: CAWSVGGNSGYTF.

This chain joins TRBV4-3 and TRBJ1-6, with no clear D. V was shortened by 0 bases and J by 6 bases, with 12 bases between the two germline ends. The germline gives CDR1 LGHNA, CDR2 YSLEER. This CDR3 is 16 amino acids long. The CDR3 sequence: CASSQEVRTVNSPLHF. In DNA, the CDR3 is TGCGCCAGCAGCCAAGAAGTACGAACGGTTAATTCACCCCTCCACTTT.